This TCR beta chain was identified during a study of blood T cell repertoires in COVID-19. Study overall: Italy, Spain and the United States were the sources of the convalescent and acute COVID-19 samples.

In regard to this clone: Other DNA sequences from this sample encode an identical CDR3 as well.

The CDR3 is made up of 12 amino acids. Deletions cut 0 bases from V and 5 bases from J, with 5 bases between. Germline V CDR1 and CDR2: SQVTM, ANQGSEA. In the original analysis: Nucleated cell number was recorded as an estimate derived from reference gene primer amplification. Data came from immunoSEQ multiplex PCR; TCRdb stores just in-frame clones and leaves some out. From that table come the V and J calls and clone size; the DNA was used to work out D and trimming. Of 220,000 or so clones listed, 70% to 90% are singletons. This receptor was obtained from a man aged 50 to 59 who had recovered from COVID-19. The specimen sequenced was peripheral blood. The V and J genes are TRBV29-1 and TRBJ2-1; D is uncertain. CDR3 DNA: TGCAGCGTTGAAGAGCGAGACAATGAGCAGTTCTTC. Its protein product is CSVEERDNEQFF.